One sample yielded the 23 T cell receptor beta chains listed below, sequenced in a study of a mutant IDH1 vaccine in newly diagnosed glioma. Clones were sequenced by immunoSEQ multiplex PCR, and TCRdb holds only the in-frame ones, with some missing. This table has about 60,000 clones, approximately 80% appearing once. Time point noted: week 11, during vaccination. One vaccine dose held 300 ug of mutant IDH1 20-mer peptide and came with topical imiquimod. These receptors have no known antigen. Sample: PBMCs, taken from a glioma patient whose treatment included an IDH1 peptide vaccine. These receptors were collected from a man aged 30 to 45 with glioma.

This clone was detected a few times. The CDR3 here is CASSPTRMNTEAFF. The CDR3 DNA is TGTGCCAGCTCACCGACACGCATGAACACTGAAGCTTTCTTT. The chain joins TRBV18 to TRBJ1-1; D ambiguous. V gave up 3 bases and J gave up 0 bases, with 8 bases separating them. CDR1 and CDR2 from the germline V gene are KGHSH and LQKENI. The length of the CDR3 is 14 residues.

This clone was recorded once. The chain combines TRBV28 with TRBJ1-5; D might be TRBD1 (6 bases). This CDR3 comprises 14 residues. CDR1 MDHEN and CDR2 SYDVKM come from the germline V gene. V lost 6 bases and J 3 bases, leaving 12 bases between the germline ends. The CDR3 coding sequence is TGTGCCAGCAGACAGGACAGACCCAATCAGCCCCAGCATTTT. Translation gives CASRQDRPNQPQHF.

V usage is TRBV7-9 and J usage is TRBJ2-3, with D tentatively TRBD1 or TRBD2 (6 bases each). The CDR3 extends over 15 amino acids. Germline V CDR1 and CDR2: SEHNR, FQNEAQ (reference sequence). V was trimmed by 4 bases and J by 7 bases, leaving 18 bases between them. The CDR3 is CASSSVRGAGNTQYF. The CDR3 DNA reads as TGTGCCAGCAGCTCCGTGAGGGGGGCGGGTAATACGCAGTATTTT.

This clone was seen just once. V usage is TRBV10-3 and J usage is TRBJ1-2; 7 nucleotides line up with TRBD1. The V segment lost 6 bases and the J segment 2 bases; nucleotides outside the gene matches: 9. Germline lookup yields CDR1 ENHRY and CDR2 SYGVKD. The CDR3 runs 15 residues. In DNA form, the CDR3 reads TGTGCCATCAGCGTTAACCTGGACAGGAACTATGGCTACACCTTC. It yields the protein CAISVNLDRNYGYTF.

J is TRBJ1-6 and V is TRBV7-2, with D unresolved. V was shortened by 2 bases and J by 8 bases, with 7 bases between the two germline ends. The CDR3 has 13 amino acids. The germline V gene has CDR1 SGHTA and CDR2 FQGNSA. The DNA of the CDR3 is TGTGCCAGCAGCTTAAATTTGTATTCACCCCTCCACTTT. The encoded protein is CASSLNLYSPLHF.

This chain links TRBV7-8 with TRBJ2-3; unclear D gene. The CDR3 covers 14 residues. The germline V gene has CDR1 SGHVS and CDR2 FQNEAQ. Trimming cost V 1 base and J 2 bases, with 7 bases left between them. In nucleotides, the CDR3 is TGTGCCAGCAGCTTAGTGTTCTACACAGATACGCAGTATTTT. Residues: CASSLVFYTDTQYF. The full variable domain, its missing parts supplied by reference TRBV7-8 and TRBJ2-3, is GAGVSQSPRYKVAKRGQDVALRCDPISGHVSLFWYQQALGQGPEFLTYFQNEAQLDKSGLPSDRFFAERPEGSVSTLKIQRTQQEDSAVYLCASSLVFYTDTQYFGPGTRLTVL.

Comments on this clone: The conserved phenylalanine or tryptophan is not found at the CDR3 terminus, so this likely reflects a read error. V usage is TRBV27 and J usage is TRBJ1-2, with TRBD1 as a possible D gene (6 bases). There are 15 residues in the CDR3. In germline, CDR1 is MNHEY, CDR2 SMNVEV (reference sequence). V gave up 6 bases and J gave up 3 bases, with 17 bases separating them. CDR3 sequence reads: CASRGLRGADYGYTL. The CDR3 nucleotides read TGTGCCAGCAGAGGGTTACGGGGGGCTGACTATGGCTACACCCTC.

CDR3 bases: TGTGCCAGCAGCTGGGCTAGCGGACTGAGCTCCTACGAGCAGTACTTC. Translating it yields CASSWASGLSSYEQYF. The genes are TRBV5-4 and TRBJ2-7; 7 bases align to TRBD2. Unmatched junction bases numbered 9, after V lost 3 bases and J lost 0 bases. The length of the CDR3 is 16 residues. Germline V gene sequence: CDR1 SGHNT, CDR2 YYREEE (reference sequence).

CDR3 sequence: CAVNRDFEQFF. CDR3 DNA sequence: TGTGCCGTTAACAGGGATTTTGAGCAGTTCTTC. This chain uses TRBV2 with TRBJ2-1; tentative D call: TRBD1 (6 bases). This CDR3 is built from 11 residues. V was trimmed by 11 bases and J by 9 bases, leaving 14 bases between them. Germline loops: CDR1 SNHLY, CDR2 FYNNEI.

The chain has TRBV19 and TRBJ2-7; 8 positions agree with TRBD1. Germline V gene lookup returns CDR1 LNHDA and CDR2 SQIVND (reference sequence). Losses at the gene ends were 5 bases for V and 0 bases for J; bases not matched to a gene: 9. CDR3 length: 16 amino acids. The CDR3 is CASSLLGTGSSYEQYF. As DNA, the CDR3 is TGTGCCAGTAGTCTACTCGGGACAGGCAGCTCCTACGAGCAGTACTTC.

The genes are TRBV29-1 and TRBJ2-4, with 7 bases lining up with TRBD1. CDR3 length equals 14 residues. In germline, CDR1 is SQVTM, CDR2 ANQGSEA. V shed 4 bases and J 0 bases; nucleotides not matched to a gene: 3. The CDR3 coding sequence is TGCAGCGTTGGACAGGGATTAGCCAAAAACATTCAGTACTTC. Protein sequence: CSVGQGLAKNIQYF. The complete variable domain, with remaining parts taken from reference TRBV29-1 and TRBJ2-4, reads SAVISQKPSRDICQRGTSLTIQCQVDSQVTMMFWYRQQPGQSLTLIATANQGSEATYESGFVIDKFPISRPNLTFSTLTVSNMSPEDSSIYLCSVGQGLAKNIQYFGAGTRLSVL.

The chain carries TRBV7-9 and TRBJ1-3, with TRBD1 matching over 12 bases. The CDR3 extends over 19 amino acids. CDR1 is SEHNR, CDR2 FQNEAQ, per germline (reference sequence). The V gene end was trimmed by 8 bases and the J gene end by 2 bases; junction bases not matched to a gene: 16. The CDR3 DNA reads as TGTGCCAGCCAGATTCGGGACAGGGGGCTCTCGGTCCCTGGAAACACCATATATTTT. Translated, it gives CASQIRDRGLSVPGNTIYF.

The gene calls are TRBV14 and TRBJ1-2, with D unclear. Germline CDR1 reads SGHDN; CDR2 reads FVKESK. The ends were cut back, 0 bases at V and 5 bases at J, with 13 bases in the middle. This CDR3 has 15 residues. This CDR3 is CASSQDAFVGYGYTF. In DNA, the CDR3 is TGTGCCAGCAGCCAAGACGCATTCGTGGGTTATGGCTACACCTTC.

J is TRBJ2-5 and V is TRBV10-3; 10 bases fit TRBD2. With V trimmed by 2 bases and J by 5 bases, 8 bases remained unmatched. CDR1 is ENHRY and CDR2 is SYGVKD in the germline V gene. This CDR3 comprises 16 residues. The CDR3 DNA is TGTGCCATCAGTGAGAAAGCGGGAGGGCCAGGGGAGACCCAGTACTTC. Translating it yields CAISEKAGGPGETQYF.

The chain links TRBV15 to TRBJ1-1; TRBD1 might be the D (6 bases). Germline lookup yields CDR1 LNHNV and CDR2 YYDKDF (reference sequence). Trimming removed 0 bases at V and 1 base at J, with 9 bases between. CDR3 size: 15 residues. The CDR3 DNA reads TGTGCCACCAGCAGAGATGGGGGGCGGAACACTGAAGCTTTCTTT. Its protein product is CATSRDGGRNTEAFF.

This chain connects TRBV2 to TRBJ2-7, with D perhaps matching TRBD1 (6 bases). V was pared by 4 bases and J by 2 bases, with 12 bases between. Germline loops: CDR1 SNHLY, CDR2 FYNNEI. The CDR3 has 14 amino acids. The CDR3 sequence: CASSGGHGTYEQYF. In nucleotides, the CDR3 is TGTGCCAGCAGTGGGGGACACGGAACCTACGAGCAGTACTTC. Together with reference TRBV2 and TRBJ2-7, the CDR3 gives the full variable domain: EPEVTQTPSHQVTQMGQEVILRCVPISNHLYFYWYRQILGQKVEFLVSFYNNEISEKSEIFDDQFSVERPDGSNFTLKIRSTKLEDSAMYFCASSGGHGTYEQYFGPGTRLTVT.

This clone was counted a few times. This chain joins TRBV7-9 and TRBJ2-3; no reliable D call. CDR3 length equals 13 residues. Per germline, CDR1 SEHNR and CDR2 FQNEAQ (reference sequence). V lost 4 bases to trimming and J lost 0 bases, with 5 bases between them. The CDR3 loop is CASSSDSTDTQYF. The CDR3 DNA reads TGTGCCAGCAGCTCGGACAGCACAGATACGCAGTATTTT.

The genes are TRBV7-9 and TRBJ1-1, with a possible D match to TRBD1 (6 bases). Trimming took 4 bases from V and 3 from J, leaving 15 bases between them. The CDR3 extends over 15 amino acids. Germline V gene sequence: CDR1 SEHNR, CDR2 FQNEAQ (reference sequence). The CDR3 coding sequence is TGTGCCAGCAGCTCTCAGGGGATTCGGTACACTGAAGCTTTCTTT. The encoded protein is CASSSQGIRYTEAFF.

This chain connects TRBV7-2 to TRBJ2-3, with D possibly TRBD1 on 6 matching bases. V lost 2 bases and J 2 bases, leaving 8 bases between the germline ends. Germline-derived CDR1 and CDR2 are SGHTA and FQGNSA. This CDR3 is 14 amino acids long. The CDR3 bases are TGTGCCAGCAGCTTATACAGGGTCACAGATACGCAGTATTTT. Its protein product is CASSLYRVTDTQYF.

This clone has a handful of counts. The V gene is TRBV10-3, the J gene TRBJ1-1; D call uncertain. The germline V gene encodes CDR1 ENHRY and CDR2 SYGVKD. V gave up 4 bases and J gave up 1 base, with 13 bases separating them. The CDR3 spans 15 residues. CDR3 sequence reads: CAISVNGGGNTEAFF. CDR3 in DNA: TGTGCCATCAGTGTTAACGGTGGCGGGAACACTGAAGCTTTCTTT.

This clone has a single count. V is TRBV29-1 and J is TRBJ2-7; D unclear. Trimming left V 4 bases short and J 3 bases short, with 10 bases between. This CDR3 region has 12 residues. CDR1 is SQVTM and CDR2 is ANQGSEA in the germline V gene. The DNA of the CDR3 is TGCAGCGTTGGGGCTAGGCACTACGAGCAGTACTTC. Residues: CSVGARHYEQYF.

The genes are TRBV4-2 and TRBJ2-5; 8 bases map to TRBD2. The CDR3 covers 15 residues. The junction had 5 bases not matched to a gene; V was cut back by 3 bases and J by 2 bases. Germline loops: CDR1 LGHNA, CDR2 YNFKEQ. CDR3: CASSQVSGTQETQYF. In DNA form, the CDR3 reads TGTGCCAGCAGCCAGGTTAGCGGGACTCAAGAGACCCAGTACTTC.

V gene TRBV27 combines with J gene TRBJ2-1; TRBD1 aligns across 9 bases. The CDR3 consists of 16 residues. With V trimmed by 3 bases and J by 8 bases, 11 bases remained unmatched. Germline CDR1 reads MNHEY; CDR2 reads SMNVEV (reference sequence). The DNA of the CDR3 is TGTGCCAGCAGTTTCTACCTCGGACAGGGGTGGGATGAGCAGTTCTTC. Translation: CASSFYLGQGWDEQFF.